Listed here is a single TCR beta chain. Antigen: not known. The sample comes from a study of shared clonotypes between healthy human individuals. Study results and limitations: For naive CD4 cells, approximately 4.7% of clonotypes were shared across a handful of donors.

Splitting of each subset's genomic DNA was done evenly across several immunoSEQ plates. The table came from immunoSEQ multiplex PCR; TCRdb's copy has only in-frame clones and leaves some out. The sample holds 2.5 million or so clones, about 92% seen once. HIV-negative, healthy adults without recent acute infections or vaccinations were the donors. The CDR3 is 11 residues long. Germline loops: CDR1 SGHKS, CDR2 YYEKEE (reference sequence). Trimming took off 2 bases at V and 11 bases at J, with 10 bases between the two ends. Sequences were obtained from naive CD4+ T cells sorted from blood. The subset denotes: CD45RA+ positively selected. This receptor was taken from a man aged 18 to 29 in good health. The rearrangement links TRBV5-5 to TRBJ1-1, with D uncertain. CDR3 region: CASSFKAVAFF. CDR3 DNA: TGTGCCAGCAGCTTTAAGGCGGTGGCTTTCTTT. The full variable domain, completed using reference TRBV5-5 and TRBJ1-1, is DAGVTQSPTHLIKTRGQQVTLRCSPISGHKSVSWYQQVLGQGPQFIFQYYEKEERGRGNFPDRFSARQFPNYSSELNVNALLLGDSALYLCASSFKAVAFFGQGTRLTVV.